The entry below describes one T cell receptor beta chain. These data are taken from a study of blood T cell repertoires in COVID-19. Study-level information: In each case, the material was cDNA or gDNA derived from T cells, B-cell-depleted T cells, or PBMCs.

Germline values: CDR1 LNHNV, CDR2 YYDKDF (reference sequence). Unmatched junction bases numbered 5, after V lost 0 bases and J lost 3 bases. The CDR3 spans 15 residues. In the authors' methods: Amplification of reference gene primers was used by the study to estimate nucleated cell counts. Produced via immunoSEQ multiplex PCR; TCRdb's table is partial and in-frame only. V and J calls and clone size come straight from that table; D and trimming were deduced from the DNA. The sample has around 230,000 clones, 80% to 90% seen once; the top ten hold roughly 8%. The sample consisted of peripheral blood. The J gene is TRBJ2-7, the V gene TRBV15; 7 bases align to TRBD1. The sequence was collected from a woman aged 45-59 years with acute or convalescent COVID-19. CDR3 sequence (DNA): TGTGCCACCAGCAGAGAGCTGGACAGGTTCTACGAGCAGTACTTC. Translation gives CATSRELDRFYEQYF.